Each of the 6 T cell receptor beta chains below was sequenced from the same sample in a study of T-cell reconstitution after alpha-beta-depleted transplantation in children. The authors prepared the TCRbeta library with unique molecular identifiers. In TCRdb, the PCR reads were re-called with MiXCR into one record per CDR3 protein. The top ten hold 12% to 15% of the sample, which has around 600,000 distinct CDR3 sequences, about 21% seen once. The sample consisted of PBMCs, mostly from graft donor cells, taken 360 days after TCRalphabeta/CD19-depleted stem cell transplant. These TCRs come from a boy under three years old who had a stem cell transplant for acute myeloid leukemia, so the T cells may come from the graft donor.

This clonotype turned up a few times. CDR3 sequence (DNA): TGTGCCAGCAGTTACCGGACGGGAGAGCAGTACTTC. Translation: CASSYRTGEQYF. The rearrangement uses TRBV12-3 or TRBV12-4 and TRBJ2-7; D might be TRBD2 (5 bases). V was pared by 4 bases and J by 7 bases, with 11 bases between. The CDR3 sequence is 12 residues long.

This sequence joins TRBV6-1 and TRBJ2-7; perhaps TRBD1 as D (6 bases). The V gene's germline CDR1 is MNHNS and CDR2 SASEGT. The CDR3 is made up of 14 amino acids. V lost 11 bases and J lost 3, with 20 bases in between. The CDR3 region has the DNA TGTGCCGCAGAAGGGGGAACAGGAGACTACGAGCAGTACTTC. This translates into CAAEGGTGDYEQYF.

The chain has TRBV20-1 and TRBJ2-3, with 15 bases identical to TRBD2. Per germline, CDR1 DFQATT and CDR2 SNEGSKA (reference sequence). Unmatched junction bases numbered 6, after V lost 8 bases and J lost 3 bases. The CDR3 is made up of 15 amino acids. CDR3 sequence: CSTGLAGGSTDTQYF. For the CDR3, the DNA is TGCAGTACTGGACTAGCGGGGGGGAGTACAGATACGCAGTATTTT.

This sequence joins TRBV7-9 and TRBJ1-4, with a possible D match to TRBD1 (5 bases). Trimming left V 5 bases short and J 7 bases short, with 17 bases between. This CDR3 region has 15 residues. Germline lookup yields CDR1 SEHNR and CDR2 FQNEAQ (reference sequence). CDR3 loop: CASSLGTPETEKLFF. CDR3 in DNA: TGTGCCAGCAGCCTCGGGACCCCAGAGACTGAAAAACTGTTTTTT. Combining the CDR3 with reference TRBV7-9 and TRBJ1-4 gives the whole variable domain DTGVSQNPRHKITKRGQNVTFRCDPISEHNRLYWYRQTLGQGPEFLTYFQNEAQLEKSRLLSDRFSAERPKGSFSTLEIQRTEQGDSAMYLCASSLGTPETEKLFFGSGTQLSVL.

This clonotype was found many times. V is TRBV6-1 and J is TRBJ2-2; D is perhaps TRBD1 or TRBD2 (5 bases each). Trimming stripped 5 bases from V and 4 bases from J, with 14 bases between. The CDR3 covers 15 residues. From germline, CDR1 is MNHNS and CDR2 SASEGT. In DNA, the CDR3 is TGTGCCAGCAGTACCGGGGCAGTTATCACCGGGGAGCTGTTTTTT. Its translation: CASSTGAVITGELFF.

The chain couples TRBV6-1 to TRBJ1-5; a weak D match, TRBD1 (6 bases). V was cut by 8 bases and J by 1 base, with 12 bases left in between. Germline V gene lookup returns CDR1 MNHNS and CDR2 SASEGT. The CDR3 spans 14 residues. The CDR3 DNA is TGTGCCAGCCGTACGGGGGCAAGCAATCAGCCCCAGCATTTT. Protein sequence: CASRTGASNQPQHF.